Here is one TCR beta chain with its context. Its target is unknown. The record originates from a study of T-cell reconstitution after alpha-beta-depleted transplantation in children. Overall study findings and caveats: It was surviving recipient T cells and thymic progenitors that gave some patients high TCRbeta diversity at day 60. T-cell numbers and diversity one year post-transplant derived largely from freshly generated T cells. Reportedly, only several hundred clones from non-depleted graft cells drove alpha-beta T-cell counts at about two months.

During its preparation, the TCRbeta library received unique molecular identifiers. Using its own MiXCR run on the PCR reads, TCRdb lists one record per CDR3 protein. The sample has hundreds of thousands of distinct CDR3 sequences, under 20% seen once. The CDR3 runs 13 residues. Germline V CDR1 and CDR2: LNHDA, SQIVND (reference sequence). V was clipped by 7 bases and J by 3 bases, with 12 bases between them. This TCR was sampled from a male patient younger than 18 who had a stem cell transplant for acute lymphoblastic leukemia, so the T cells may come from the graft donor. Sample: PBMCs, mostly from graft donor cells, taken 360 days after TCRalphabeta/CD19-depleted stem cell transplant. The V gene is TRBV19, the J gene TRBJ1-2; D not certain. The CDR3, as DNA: TGTGCCAGTATGAACCGGGATCACTATGGCTACACCTTC. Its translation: CASMNRDHYGYTF.